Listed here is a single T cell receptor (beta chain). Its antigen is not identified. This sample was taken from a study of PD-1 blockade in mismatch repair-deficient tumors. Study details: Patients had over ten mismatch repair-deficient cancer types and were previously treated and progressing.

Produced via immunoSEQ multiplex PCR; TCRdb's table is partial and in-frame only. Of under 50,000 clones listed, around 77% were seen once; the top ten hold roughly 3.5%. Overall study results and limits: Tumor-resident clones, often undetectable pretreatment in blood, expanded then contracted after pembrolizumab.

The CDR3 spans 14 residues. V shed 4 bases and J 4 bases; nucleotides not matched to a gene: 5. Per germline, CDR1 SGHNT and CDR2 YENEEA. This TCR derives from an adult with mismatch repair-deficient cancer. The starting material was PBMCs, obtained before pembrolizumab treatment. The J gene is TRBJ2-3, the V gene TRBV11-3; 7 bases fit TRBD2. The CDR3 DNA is TGTGCCAGCAGCTCGGGTCGGGGGGCAGATACGCAGTATTTT. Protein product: CASSSGRGADTQYF.